The 10 T cell receptor beta chains in this list originate from one sample, sequenced in a study of blood T cell repertoires in COVID-19. Repertoires were generated with immunoSEQ multiplex PCR, while TCRdb's copy carries only in-frame clones and drops some. The table lists 150,000 to 200,000 clones, approximately 90% of them singletons. The sample was PBMCs or T cells enriched from blood (not recorded which). These receptors originate from a woman in her thirties or forties in a cohort exposed to, infected with or recovered from COVID-19 (not recorded which).

The chain combines TRBV5-1 with TRBJ2-3; tentative D call: TRBD1 (5 bases). This CDR3 has 16 residues. The V gene's germline CDR1 is SGHRS and CDR2 YFSETQ. V lost 1 base and J 0 bases, leaving 12 bases between the germline ends. DNA for the CDR3: TGCGCCAGCAGCTTGTTAGGACACATTAGCACAGATACGCAGTATTTT. Translating gives CASSLLGHISTDTQYF.

The chain is built from TRBV28 and TRBJ2-7, with D perhaps matching TRBD1 (7 bases). Trimming removed 5 bases at V and 9 bases at J, with 14 bases between. The CDR3 covers 12 residues. The germline gives CDR1 MDHEN, CDR2 SYDVKM. CDR3 sequence reads: CASSALRDRQYF. In DNA form, the CDR3 reads TGTGCCAGCAGTGCGTTGCGGGACAGGCAGTACTTC. Drawing the rest from reference TRBV28 and TRBJ2-7, the complete variable domain is DVKVTQSSRYLVKRTGEKVFLECVQDMDHENMFWYRQDPGLGLRLIYFSYDVKMKEKGDIPEGYSVSREKKERFSLILESASTNQTSMYLCASSALRDRQYFGPGTRLTVT.

The chain employs TRBV27 and TRBJ2-7; TRBD2 matches 7 bases. CDR1 and CDR2 from the germline V gene are MNHEY and SMNVEV (reference sequence). With V trimmed by 5 bases and J by 0 bases, 4 bases remained unmatched. CDR3 length equals 14 residues. The CDR3 spells CASSPTSVSYEQYF. In DNA, the CDR3 is TGTGCCAGCAGTCCAACTAGCGTCTCCTACGAGCAGTACTTC.

The chain has TRBV6-2 or TRBV6-3 and TRBJ2-1; D may be TRBD1 (5 bases). Looked up from germline, CDR1 is MNHEY and CDR2 is SVGEGT. V gave up 0 bases and J gave up 8 bases, with 8 bases separating them. The CDR3 covers 13 residues. The CDR3 sequence: CASSYSGADEQFF. In DNA form, the CDR3 reads TGTGCCAGCAGTTACTCAGGGGCCGATGAGCAGTTCTTC.

The chain joins TRBV5-4 to TRBJ2-2; 7 bases line up with TRBD1. Looked up from germline, CDR1 is SGHNT and CDR2 is YYREEE (reference sequence). The ends lost 5 bases at V and 5 bases at J; junction bases unmatched: 6. The CDR3 runs 14 residues. CDR3: CASSLKQGTGELFF. CDR3 in DNA: TGTGCCAGCAGTTTGAAACAGGGGACCGGGGAGCTGTTTTTT.

The rearrangement uses TRBV28 and TRBJ1-1; the match to TRBD1 covers 10 bases. The CDR3 length is 16 residues. Germline V gene data show CDR1 as MDHEN and CDR2 as SYDVKM. Unmatched junction bases numbered 10, after V lost 6 bases and J lost 3 bases. This CDR3 reads CASRGRQGARYTEAFF. CDR3 coding DNA: TGTGCCAGCAGGGGTAGACAGGGGGCGAGATACACTGAAGCTTTCTTT.

V is TRBV7-6 and J is TRBJ2-7; 10 bases line up with TRBD1. The germline CDR1 and CDR2 sequences are SGHVS and FNYEAQ. This CDR3 region has 16 residues. Losses at the gene ends were 1 base for V and 0 bases for J; bases not matched to a gene: 3. CDR3 nucleotides: TGTGCCAGCAGCTTAGAGGGACAGGGGAGCTCCTACGAGCAGTACTTC. Residues: CASSLEGQGSSYEQYF.

The chain recombines TRBV19 with TRBJ1-2, with 12 nucleotides matching TRBD1. V was clipped by 5 bases and J by 7 bases; unmatched bases: 8. Germline assignment: CDR1 LNHDA and CDR2 SQIVND (reference sequence). This CDR3 is built from 15 residues. CDR3 residues: CASSSLRDRGLGYTF. As DNA, the CDR3 is TGTGCCAGTAGTTCCCTCCGGGACAGGGGGCTTGGCTACACCTTC.

The chain couples TRBV6-5 to TRBJ1-5; 9 positions match TRBD1. The CDR3 covers 15 residues. The junction had 10 bases not matched to a gene; V was cut back by 6 bases and J by 7 bases. Germline CDR1 MNHEY, CDR2 SVGAGI. CDR3: CASSTDRGARQPQHF. CDR3 bases: TGTGCCAGCAGCACGGACAGGGGAGCGCGGCAGCCCCAGCATTTT.

This clone was recorded once. The V gene is TRBV24-1, the J gene TRBJ2-3; TRBD2 is a possible D gene (5 bases). Trimming removed 5 bases at V and 2 bases at J, with 16 bases between. The CDR3 spans 16 residues. Germline CDR1 is KGHDR and CDR2 is SFDVKD. The CDR3 sequence: CATSGPGLFSTDTQYF. The CDR3, as DNA: TGTGCCACCAGTGGGCCGGGATTGTTTTCCACAGATACGCAGTATTTT.